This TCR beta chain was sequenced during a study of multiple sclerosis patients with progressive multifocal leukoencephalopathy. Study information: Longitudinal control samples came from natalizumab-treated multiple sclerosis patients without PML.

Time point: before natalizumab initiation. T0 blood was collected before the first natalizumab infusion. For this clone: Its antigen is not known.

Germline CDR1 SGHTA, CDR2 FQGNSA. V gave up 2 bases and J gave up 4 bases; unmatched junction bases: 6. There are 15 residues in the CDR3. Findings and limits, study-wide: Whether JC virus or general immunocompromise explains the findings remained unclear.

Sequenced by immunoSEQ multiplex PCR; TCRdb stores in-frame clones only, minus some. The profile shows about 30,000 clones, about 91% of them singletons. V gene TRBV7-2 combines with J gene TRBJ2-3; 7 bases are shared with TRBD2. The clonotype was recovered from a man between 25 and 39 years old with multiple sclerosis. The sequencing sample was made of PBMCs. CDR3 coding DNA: TGTGCCAGCAGCTTATGGGGGGGTAATGCAGATACGCAGTATTTT. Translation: CASSLWGGNADTQYF.